This TCR beta chain was captured by sequencing in a study of shared clonotypes between healthy human individuals. Genomic DNA (from each subset) was split evenly across several immunoSEQ plates. Produced via immunoSEQ multiplex PCR; TCRdb's table is partial and in-frame only. The sample includes nearly 1 million clones, around three quarters of them seen just once. Germline-derived CDR1 and CDR2 are MNHNS and SASEGT. The CDR3 loop spans 15 amino acids. The germline V and J ends were trimmed by 2 bases and 2 bases, with 10 bases remaining between them. The receptor's source is a young man in good health. The gene calls are TRBV6-1 and TRBJ1-3; TRBD1 is a possible D gene (5 bases). The sequencing input was memory CD4+ T cells sorted from blood. Described subset: CD45RA-negative fraction. The CDR3 nucleotides read TGTGCCAGCAGTGAATGGGGGGTTGCTGGAAACACCATATATTTT. Protein: CASSEWGVAGNTIYF.